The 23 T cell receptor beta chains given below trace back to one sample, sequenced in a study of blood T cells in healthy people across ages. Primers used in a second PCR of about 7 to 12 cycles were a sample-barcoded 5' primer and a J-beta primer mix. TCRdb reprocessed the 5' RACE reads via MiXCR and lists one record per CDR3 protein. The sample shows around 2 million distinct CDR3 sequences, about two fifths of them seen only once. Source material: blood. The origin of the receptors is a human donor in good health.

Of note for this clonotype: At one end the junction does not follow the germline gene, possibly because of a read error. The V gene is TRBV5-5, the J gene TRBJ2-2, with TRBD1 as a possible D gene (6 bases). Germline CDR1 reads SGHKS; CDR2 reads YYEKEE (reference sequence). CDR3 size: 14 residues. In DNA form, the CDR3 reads TGTGCCAGCAGCTTGATGCAGGGGACCGGGGAACTGTTTTTT. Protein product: CASSLMQGTGELFF.

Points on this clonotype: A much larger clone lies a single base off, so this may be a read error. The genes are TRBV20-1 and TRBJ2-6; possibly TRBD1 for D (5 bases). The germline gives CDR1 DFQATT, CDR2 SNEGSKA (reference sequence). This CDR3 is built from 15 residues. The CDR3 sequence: CSAPENGPGANVRTF. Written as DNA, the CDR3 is TGCAGTGCTCCTGAAAATGGCCCTGGGGCCAACGTCCGGACTTTC.

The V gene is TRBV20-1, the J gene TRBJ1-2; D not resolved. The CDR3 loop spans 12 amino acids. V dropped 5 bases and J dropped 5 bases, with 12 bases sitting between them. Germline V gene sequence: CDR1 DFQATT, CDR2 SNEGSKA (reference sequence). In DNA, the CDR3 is TGCAGTGCTGAAGACAAGCCTTATGGCTACACCTTC. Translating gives CSAEDKPYGYTF.

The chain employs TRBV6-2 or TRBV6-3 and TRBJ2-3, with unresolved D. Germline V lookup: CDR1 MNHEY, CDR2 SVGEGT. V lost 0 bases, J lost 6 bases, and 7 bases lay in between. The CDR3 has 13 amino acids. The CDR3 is CASSYSSRDTQYF. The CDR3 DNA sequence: TGTGCCAGCAGTTACTCGTCCAGGGATACGCAGTATTTT.

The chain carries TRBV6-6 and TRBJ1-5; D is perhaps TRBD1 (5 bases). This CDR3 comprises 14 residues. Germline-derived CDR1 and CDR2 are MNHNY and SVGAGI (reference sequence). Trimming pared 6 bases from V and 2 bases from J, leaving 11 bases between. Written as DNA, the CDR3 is TGTGCCAGCAGGGTAGGGGTAGGCAATCAGCCCCAGCATTTT. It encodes CASRVGVGNQPQHF.

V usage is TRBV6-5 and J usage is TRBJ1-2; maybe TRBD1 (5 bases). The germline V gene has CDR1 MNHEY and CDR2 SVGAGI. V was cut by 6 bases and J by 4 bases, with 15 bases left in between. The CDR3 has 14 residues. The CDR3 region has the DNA TGTGCCAGCAGGCGGGACCGCCAATCCTATGGCTACACCTTC. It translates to CASRRDRQSYGYTF.

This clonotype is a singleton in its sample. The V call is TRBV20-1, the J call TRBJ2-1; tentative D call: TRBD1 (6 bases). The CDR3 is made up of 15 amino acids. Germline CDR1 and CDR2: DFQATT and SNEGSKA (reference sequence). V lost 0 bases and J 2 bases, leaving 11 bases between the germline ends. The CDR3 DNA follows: TGCAGTGCTAGAGATCAGGGGATGACCTACAATGAGCAGTTCTTC. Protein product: CSARDQGMTYNEQFF.

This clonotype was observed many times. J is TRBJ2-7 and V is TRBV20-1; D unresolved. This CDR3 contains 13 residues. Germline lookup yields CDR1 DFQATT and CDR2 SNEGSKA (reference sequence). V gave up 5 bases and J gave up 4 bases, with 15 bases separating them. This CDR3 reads CSALVAKTYEQYF. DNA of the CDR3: TGCAGTGCTTTAGTGGCCAAGACTTACGAGCAGTACTTC.

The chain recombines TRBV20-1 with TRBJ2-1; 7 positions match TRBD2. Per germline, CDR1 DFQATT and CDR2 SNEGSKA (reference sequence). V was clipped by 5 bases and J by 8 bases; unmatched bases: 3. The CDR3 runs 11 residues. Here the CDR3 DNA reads TGCAGTGCTGGGGGGGTCGATGAGCAGTTCTTC. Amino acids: CSAGGVDEQFF.

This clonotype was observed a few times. The CDR3 DNA follows: TGCGCCAGCAGCCCTGGGCCCCCTCATCAGCCCCAGCATTTT. This encodes CASSPGPPHQPQHF. The chain has TRBV5-1 and TRBJ1-5, with D unclear. Per germline, CDR1 SGHRS and CDR2 YFSETQ. Trimming took 4 bases from V and 5 from J, leaving 13 bases between them. The CDR3 runs 14 residues.

CDR3 residues: CASSVGLSLLHNEQFF. For the CDR3, the DNA is TGTGCCAGCAGCGTAGGTTTATCCCTCCTCCACAATGAGCAGTTCTTC. The gene calls are TRBV9 and TRBJ2-1; no firm D call. V lost 0 bases and J lost 5, with 15 bases in between. The CDR3 runs to 16 residues. Germline V CDR1 and CDR2: SGDLS, YYNGEE. The full variable domain, rest sourced from reference TRBV9 and TRBJ2-1, is DSGVTQTPKHLITATGQRVTLRCSPRSGDLSVYWYQQSLDQGLQFLIQYYNGEERAKGNILERFSAQQFPDLHSELNLSSLELGDSALYFCASSVGLSLLHNEQFFGPGTRLTVL.

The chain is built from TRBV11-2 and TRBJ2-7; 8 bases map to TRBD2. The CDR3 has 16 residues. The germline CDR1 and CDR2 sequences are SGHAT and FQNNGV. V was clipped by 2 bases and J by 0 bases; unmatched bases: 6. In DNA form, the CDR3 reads TGTGCCAGCAGCTTAAAGCGGGAGATAAGCTCCTACGAGCAGTACTTC. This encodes CASSLKREISSYEQYF.

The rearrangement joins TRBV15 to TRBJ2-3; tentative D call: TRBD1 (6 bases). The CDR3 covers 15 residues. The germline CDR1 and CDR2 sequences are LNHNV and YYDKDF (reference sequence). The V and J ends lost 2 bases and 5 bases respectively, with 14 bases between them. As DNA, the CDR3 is TGTGCCACCAGCAGACCCGGGACAACAAGAGATACGCAGTATTTT. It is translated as CATSRPGTTRDTQYF.

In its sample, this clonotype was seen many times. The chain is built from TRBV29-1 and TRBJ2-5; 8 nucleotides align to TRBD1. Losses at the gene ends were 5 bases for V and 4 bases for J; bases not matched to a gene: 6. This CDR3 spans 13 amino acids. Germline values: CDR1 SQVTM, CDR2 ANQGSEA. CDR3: CSVRDRTSETQYF. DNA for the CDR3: TGCAGCGTTCGGGACAGGACCTCAGAGACCCAGTACTTC.

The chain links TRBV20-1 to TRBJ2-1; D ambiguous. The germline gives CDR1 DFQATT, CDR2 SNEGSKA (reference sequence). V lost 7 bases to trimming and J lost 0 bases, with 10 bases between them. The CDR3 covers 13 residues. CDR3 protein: CSVITPSYNEQFF. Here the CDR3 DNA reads TGCAGTGTAATAACCCCCTCCTACAATGAGCAGTTCTTC.

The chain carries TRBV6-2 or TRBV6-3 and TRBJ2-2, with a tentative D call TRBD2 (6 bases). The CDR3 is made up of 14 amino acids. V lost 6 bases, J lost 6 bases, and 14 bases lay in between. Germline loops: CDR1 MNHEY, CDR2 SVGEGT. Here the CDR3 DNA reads TGTGCCAGCAGCCCGGGACTGCGTCCCGGGGAGCTGTTTTTT. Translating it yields CASSPGLRPGELFF.

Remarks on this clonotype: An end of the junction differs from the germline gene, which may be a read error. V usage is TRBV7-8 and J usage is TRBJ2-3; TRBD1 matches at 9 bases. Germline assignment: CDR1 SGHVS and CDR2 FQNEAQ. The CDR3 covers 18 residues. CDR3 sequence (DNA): TGTGCCAGCAGCTTAATGGGGTGGACAGGGGTTTCCACAGATACGCGGTATTTT. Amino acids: CASSLMGWTGVSTDTRYF. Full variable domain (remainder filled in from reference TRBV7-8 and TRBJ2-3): GAGVSQSPRYKVAKRGQDVALRCDPISGHVSLFWYQQALGQGPEFLTYFQNEAQLDKSGLPSDRFFAERPEGSVSTLKIQRTQQEDSAVYLCASSLMGWTGVSTDTRYFGPGTRLTVL.

DNA for the CDR3: TGCAGTGCTAGAGAAGGGGGTTCCTATAATTCACCCCTCCACTTT. Protein product: CSAREGGSYNSPLHF. The rearrangement uses TRBV20-1 and TRBJ1-6; maybe TRBD1 (6 bases). The V gene's germline CDR1 is DFQATT and CDR2 SNEGSKA (reference sequence). There are 15 residues in the CDR3. Trimming removed 0 bases at V and 1 base at J, with 7 bases between.

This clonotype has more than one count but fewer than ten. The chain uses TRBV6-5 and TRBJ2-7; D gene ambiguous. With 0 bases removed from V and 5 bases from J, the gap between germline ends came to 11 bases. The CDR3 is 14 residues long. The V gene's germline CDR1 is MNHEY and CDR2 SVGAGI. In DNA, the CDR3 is TGTGCCAGCAGTTACTCAACGACGAACCACGAGCAGTACTTC. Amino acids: CASSYSTTNHEQYF.

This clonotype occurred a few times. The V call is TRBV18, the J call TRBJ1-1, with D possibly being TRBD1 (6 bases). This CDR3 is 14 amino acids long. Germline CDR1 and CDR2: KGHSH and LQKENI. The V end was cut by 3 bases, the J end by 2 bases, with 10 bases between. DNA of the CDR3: TGTGCCAGCTCACCTGACAGGTCCAACACTGAAGCTTTCTTT. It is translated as CASSPDRSNTEAFF.

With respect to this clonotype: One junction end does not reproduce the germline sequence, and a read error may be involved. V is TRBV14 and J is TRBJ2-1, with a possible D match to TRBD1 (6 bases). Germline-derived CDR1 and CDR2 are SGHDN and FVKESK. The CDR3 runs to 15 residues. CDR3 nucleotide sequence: TGTGCCGGCAGCCAAGATCCCCCAGGGGCCAATGAGCAGTTCTTC. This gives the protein CAGSQDPPGANEQFF.

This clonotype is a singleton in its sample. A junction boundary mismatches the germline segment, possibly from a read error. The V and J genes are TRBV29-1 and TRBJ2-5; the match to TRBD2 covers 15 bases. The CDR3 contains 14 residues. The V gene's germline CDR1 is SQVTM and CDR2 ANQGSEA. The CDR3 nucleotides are TGCAGCGTTCGGACTAGCGGGGGGGCGGAGACCCGGTACTTC. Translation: CSVRTSGGAETRYF. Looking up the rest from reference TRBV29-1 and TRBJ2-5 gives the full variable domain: SAVISQKPSRDICQRGTSLTIQCQVDSQVTMMFWYRQQPGQSLTLIATANQGSEATYESGFVIDKFPISRPNLTFSTLTVSNMSPEDSSIYLCSVRTSGGAETRYFGPGTRLLVL.

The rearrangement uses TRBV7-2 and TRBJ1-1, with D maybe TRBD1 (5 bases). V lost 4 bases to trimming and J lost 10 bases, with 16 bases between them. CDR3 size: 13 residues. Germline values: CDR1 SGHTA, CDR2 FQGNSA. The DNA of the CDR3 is TGTGCCAGCAGCTCCCAATTACAGGCTTCAGCTTTCTTT. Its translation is CASSSQLQASAFF.